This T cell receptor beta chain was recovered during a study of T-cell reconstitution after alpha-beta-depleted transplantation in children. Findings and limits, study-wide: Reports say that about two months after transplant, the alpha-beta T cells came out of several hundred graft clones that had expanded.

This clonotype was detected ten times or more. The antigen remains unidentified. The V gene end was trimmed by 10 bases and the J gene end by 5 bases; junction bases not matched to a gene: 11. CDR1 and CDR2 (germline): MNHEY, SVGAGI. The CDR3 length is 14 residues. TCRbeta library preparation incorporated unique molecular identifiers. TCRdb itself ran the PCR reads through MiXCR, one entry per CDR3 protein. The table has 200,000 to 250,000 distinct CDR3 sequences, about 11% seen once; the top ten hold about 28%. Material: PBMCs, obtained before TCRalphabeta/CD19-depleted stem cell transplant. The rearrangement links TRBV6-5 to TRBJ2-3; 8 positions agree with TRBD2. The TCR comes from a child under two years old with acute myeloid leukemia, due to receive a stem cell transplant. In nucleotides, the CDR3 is TGTGCCAAGGGGCGGGGGGCCCTCGGAGATACGCAGTATTTT. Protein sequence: CAKGRGALGDTQYF.